This T cell receptor (beta chain) appears in the sequencing data of a study of T-cell memory formation after mild COVID-19. Study details: Each donor largely had its own TCR clusters.

The 5'RACE method, run with constant-segment primers, produced TCR alpha and TCR beta cDNA libraries (carrying sample barcodes and UMIs). One entry per CDR3 protein results from TCRdb running MiXCR on the 5' RACE reads. The top ten hold about 2.4% of the sample, which has about 190,000 distinct CDR3 sequences, approximately 20% seen once. Findings of the study overall: Among clones contracting day 15 to 85, CD4/CD8 was balanced, whereas later expanders leaned CD4+. The finding that pre-infection memory included some responding clones suggested that cross-reactive memory joined.

Comments on this clonotype: Its cognate antigen is unknown.

V was trimmed by 4 bases and J by 2 bases, leaving 9 bases between them. CDR3 length equals 13 residues. The germline V gene encodes CDR1 SGHRS and CDR2 YFSETQ. The sequenced sample was PBMCs or a T cell subset sorted from them (not recorded which). The chain employs TRBV5-1 and TRBJ2-5, with D hard to call. The origin of this receptor is an adult woman who had mild COVID-19 (a few samples of this study predate the infection). Cell type and time point are not known. The CDR3 is CASSLMPQETQYF. The CDR3 nucleotides are TGCGCCAGCAGCCTTATGCCTCAAGAGACCCAGTACTTC.